This T cell receptor (beta chain) was sequenced for a study of T cell responses to AZD1222 COVID-19 vaccine. Study-wide findings and caveats: There were repertoire samples only from the period after the peak T cell response.

A remark on this clone: Its matching antigen is unknown. Its ends do not fully match the called genes, so a read error is possible.

Generated by immunoSEQ multiplex PCR, the TCRdb table keeps only in-frame clones and is missing some. The sample yields about 24,000 clones, roughly 86% seen once. Looked up from germline, CDR1 is LGHDT and CDR2 is YNNKEL (reference sequence). The CDR3 length is 18 residues. Sample: peripheral blood, taken 28 days after the second AZD1222 dose. This clonotype was sampled from an adult who received the AZD1222 COVID-19 vaccine. This sequence joins TRBV3-1 (or the pseudogene TRBV3-2) and TRBJ2-6; D might be TRBD2 (6 bases). The CDR3 DNA sequence: TGTGCCAACAGCCTATCGTGGTCAGGAGGGACTGGGGCCAACGTCCTGACTTTC. It translates to CANSLSWSGGTGANVLTF.